These 2 T cell receptor beta chains share one sample of origin, sequenced in a study of response to subunit inactivated influenza vaccine. Using its own MiXCR run on the RT-PCR reads, TCRdb lists one record per CDR3 protein. The top ten clones hold roughly 11% of a sample with hundreds of thousands of distinct CDR3 sequences, under 20% of them seen once. The sequences come from PBMCs from blood, collected more than 4 days after vaccination. Receptor source: a man aged 50-59 years who received an inactivated influenza vaccine.

This chain joins TRBV6-5 and TRBJ2-7, with TRBD2 as a possible D gene (6 bases). This CDR3 region has 15 residues. V was trimmed by 2 bases and J by 3 bases, leaving 14 bases between them. CDR1 is MNHEY, CDR2 SVGAGI, per germline. The CDR3 reads CASSYGGTHSYEQYF. The CDR3 nucleotides are TGTGCCAGCAGTTACGGCGGGACCCACAGCTACGAGCAGTACTTC.

The chain uses TRBV14 and TRBJ2-7, with TRBD2 identical over 7 bases. Trimming took 3 bases from V and 2 from J; bases not matched to a gene: 13. This CDR3 has 17 amino acids. The V gene's germline CDR1 is SGHDN and CDR2 FVKESK. The CDR3 DNA reads as TGTGCCAGCAGCCACTCCCGCGGGGGTGTTAATACCTACGAGCAGTACTTC. Translated: CASSHSRGGVNTYEQYF.